Listed below are T cell receptor beta chains from one sample, sequenced in a study of beta chain features in type 1 diabetes. Libraries were prepared by immunoSEQ multiplex PCR; TCRdb keeps only in-frame clonotypes and omits some of them. The sample holds 300,000 to 400,000 clones, over 9% seen once. The source material was central memory CD4+ T cells from blood. Source of these receptors: a young man with type 1 diabetes. CDR3s include the opening cysteine and the closing phenylalanine or tryptophan. D genes are given only for firm matches. For some rows the clone size is stated as once, few or many, or as a class when expanded; others skip it.

clone_size | d_call | j_call | v_call | cdr3_aa | cdr3_nt
NA | NA | TRBJ2-7 | TRBV7-2 | CASSFGRETYEQYF | TGTGCCAGCAGCTTCGGACGTGAGACCTACGAGCAGTACTTC
few | NA | TRBJ1-2 | TRBV7-2 | CASSLPRDARGYTF | TGTGCCAGCAGCTTACCCCGGGACGCCCGCGGCTACACCTTC
NA | NA | TRBJ2-1 | TRBV7-3 | CASSLGHLGREQFF | TGTGCCAGCAGCTTAGGTCACCTGGGGAGGGAGCAGTTCTTC
few | TRBD1 | TRBJ2-3 | TRBV5-4 | CASSSPTGGTDTQYF | TGTGCCAGCAGCTCCCCCACAGGGGGCACAGATACGCAGTATTTT
NA | TRBD1 | TRBJ2-7 | TRBV7-9 | CASSFSQGNEQYF | TGTGCCAGCAGCTTTTCACAGGGGAACGAGCAGTACTTC
few | TRBD1 | TRBJ1-2 | TRBV4-3 | CASSHAGQGDGYTF | TGCGCCAGCAGCCATGCGGGACAGGGAGATGGCTACACCTTC
few | TRBD2 | TRBJ2-6 | TRBV6-6 | CASSYGGAGANVLTF | TGTGCCAGCAGTTACGGGGGGGCTGGGGCCAACGTCCTGACTTTC
NA | NA | TRBJ2-7 | TRBV5-1 | CASTRIGAYEQYF | TGCGCCAGCACTCGTATAGGGGCCTACGAGCAGTACTTC
few | NA | TRBJ2-2 | TRBV5-1 | CASSLLSGATGELFF | TGCGCCAGCAGCTTGCTGTCAGGCGCCACCGGGGAGCTGTTTTTT
few | NA | TRBJ2-3 | TRBV5-1 | CASSGTGGQGDTQYF | TGCGCCAGCAGCGGCACCGGAGGGCAGGGGGATACGCAGTATTTT
NA | NA | TRBJ2-3 | TRBV18 | CASSPPGIADTQYF | TGTGCCAGCTCACCACCGGGGATTGCGGATACGCAGTATTTT
NA | TRBD2 | TRBJ2-7 | TRBV19 | CASSTSGLAATYEQYF | TGTGCCAGTAGTACTTCGGGACTAGCGGCGACTTACGAGCAGTACTTC
few | NA | TRBJ1-1 | TRBV5-1 | CASRLFGSGTEAFF | TGCGCCAGCCGATTATTTGGGTCTGGCACTGAAGCTTTCTTT
few | NA | TRBJ2-3 | TRBV30 | CAWSSEGWGTDTQYF | TGTGCCTGGAGTTCGGAAGGCTGGGGCACAGATACGCAGTATTTT
many | TRBD1 | TRBJ1-1 | TRBV19 | CASSPYRQGRTEAFF | TGTGCCAGTAGTCCTTATAGACAGGGACGGACTGAAGCTTTCTTT
few | NA | TRBJ1-4 | TRBV2 | CASSAQGREKLFF | TGTGCCAGCAGTGCCCAGGGGCGGGAAAAACTGTTTTTT
many | TRBD1 | TRBJ2-1 | TRBV5-1 | CASSLFGGQGLNEQFF | TGCGCCAGCAGCTTGTTTGGGGGACAGGGCCTCAATGAGCAGTTCTTC
NA | NA | TRBJ2-5 | TRBV19 | CASSQGLSETQYF | TGTGCCAGTAGTCAGGGACTGTCTGAGACCCAGTACTTC
NA | NA | TRBJ2-7 | TRBV5-4 | CASRRDFSSYEQYF | TGTGCCAGCAGGCGGGACTTTAGCTCCTACGAGCAGTACTTC
NA | NA | TRBJ2-7 | TRBV5-1 | CASSGNGDEQYF | TGCGCCAGCAGCGGAAATGGGGACGAGCAGTACTTC